This passage covers 24 T cell receptor beta chains from one sample sequenced in a study of blood T cells in healthy people across ages. Through a sample-barcoded 5' primer and a J-beta primer mix, a second PCR was run for roughly 6 to 11 cycles. TCRdb recomputed calls from the 5' RACE reads with MiXCR, one row per CDR3 protein. The repertoire holds hundreds of thousands of distinct CDR3 sequences, with around 21% as singletons. The sample taken for sequencing was blood. Receptors were obtained from a man between 65 and 80 years old in good health.

This clonotype was seen more than once but under ten times. The chain carries TRBV2 and TRBJ2-5; a weak D match, TRBD1 (5 bases). The CDR3 runs 12 residues. V shed 8 bases and J shed 4 bases, with 11 bases lying between them. Germline V gene sequence: CDR1 SNHLY, CDR2 FYNNEI. CDR3 nucleotide sequence: TGTGCCAGCCGACAGTCTGCAGAGACCCAGTACTTC. It specifies CASRQSAETQYF.

In its sample, this clonotype was seen a few times. DNA of the CDR3: TGCGCCAGCAGCTTTGGACCCGCGGGGAGCAATCAGCCCCAGCATTTT. It encodes CASSFGPAGSNQPQHF. V and J are TRBV5-1 and TRBJ1-5; D not resolved. CDR1 is SGHRS and CDR2 is YFSETQ in the germline V gene. The germline V and J ends were trimmed by 2 bases and 1 base, with 13 bases remaining between them. The CDR3 is 16 residues long.

In the case of this clonotype: One end of the junction varies from germline; a read error may be responsible. The V call is TRBV10-1, the J call TRBJ2-2; 7 positions match TRBD2. This CDR3 region has 13 residues. Per the germline V gene, CDR1 is WNHNN and CDR2 is SYGVQD (reference sequence). The CDR3 protein is CASSGLVPGELFF. CDR3 bases: TGCGCTAGCAGTGGACTAGTTCCCGGGGAGCTGTTTTTT.

This clonotype was counted between two and nine times. The chain recombines TRBV20-1 with TRBJ2-1; 10 bases align to TRBD2. The germline gives CDR1 DFQATT, CDR2 SNEGSKA (reference sequence). The CDR3 runs 16 residues. The junction had 7 bases not matched to a gene; V was cut back by 0 bases and J by 5 bases. The CDR3 loop reads CSARDRLAGAHNEQFF. As DNA, the CDR3 is TGCAGTGCTAGAGATCGGCTAGCGGGAGCCCACAATGAGCAGTTCTTC.

The V and J genes are TRBV10-3 and TRBJ2-5; 8 nucleotides match TRBD1. Germline trimming cut 7 bases from V and 1 base from J; bases unmatched to any gene: 8. The CDR3 extends over 15 amino acids. Germline values: CDR1 ENHRY, CDR2 SYGVKD. CDR3 in amino acids: CAIKARGLPQETQYF. The CDR3 region has the DNA TGTGCCATCAAGGCCAGGGGGCTGCCCCAAGAGACCCAGTACTTC.

This clonotype appeared a few times. CDR3 sequence: CATRGNYGYTF. CDR3 DNA: TGTGCCACTAGGGGGAACTATGGCTACACCTTC. The genes are TRBV6-2 or TRBV6-3 and TRBJ1-2; weak D call: TRBD1 (6 bases). Looked up from germline, CDR1 is MNHEY and CDR2 is SVGEGT. Trimming took 10 bases from V and 2 from J, leaving 8 bases between them. There are 11 residues in the CDR3.

The CDR3 DNA reads as TGTGCCAGCAGCTTAGTAGCAGCTCCCTACGAGCAGTACTTC. Translated: CASSLVAAPYEQYF. The chain combines TRBV7-9 with TRBJ2-7; D remains unclear. The CDR3 contains 14 residues. The V gene's germline CDR1 is SEHNR and CDR2 FQNEAQ (reference sequence). The ends were cut back, 1 base at V and 2 bases at J, with 9 bases in the middle.

The chain carries TRBV3-1 and TRBJ2-5; D is unclear. Germline CDR1 and CDR2: LGHDT and YNNKEL (reference sequence). The CDR3 spans 15 residues. V was clipped by 1 base and J by 2 bases, with 11 bases between them. CDR3 DNA sequence: TGTGCCAGCAGCCAAGGCCACGACCAACAAGAGACCCAGTACTTC. Encoded protein: CASSQGHDQQETQYF.

The chain is built from TRBV20-1 and TRBJ2-5; possibly TRBD2 for D (6 bases). This CDR3 has 14 residues. Between the trimmed V and J ends, which lost 0 bases and 5 bases, there was a span of 13 bases. CDR1 DFQATT and CDR2 SNEGSKA come from the germline V gene (reference sequence). CDR3: CSARDMAGWETQYF. The DNA of the CDR3 is TGCAGTGCTAGAGATATGGCGGGATGGGAGACCCAGTACTTC.

This clonotype has a handful of counts. The V call is TRBV6-2 or TRBV6-3, the J call TRBJ2-2; 7 nucleotides align to TRBD2. J gave up 2 bases and V 9 bases, and 6 bases lay outside the gene matches. This CDR3 has 14 amino acids. Per the germline V gene, CDR1 is MNHEY and CDR2 is SVGEGT. CDR3 coding DNA: TGTGCCAGTTACCCGGGACTAAACACCGGGGAGCTGTTTTTT. This sequence encodes CASYPGLNTGELFF.

This clonotype was seen only a few times. The rearrangement joins TRBV20-1 to TRBJ2-5, with 11 bases lining up with TRBD2. The J call may not be correct, given that the DNA end is closer to TRBJ2-1. The length of the CDR3 is 16 residues. Germline CDR1 and CDR2: DFQATT and SNEGSKA (reference sequence). The CDR3 region is CSANLPTSGSRDEQFF. In DNA, the CDR3 is TGCAGTGCTAACTTGCCCACTAGCGGGAGTAGGGATGAGCAGTTCTTC.

This clonotype was detected only a few times. The chain combines TRBV10-3 with TRBJ2-5; 10 nucleotides align to TRBD2. The J call is doubtful: the DNA matches TRBJ2-1 better. Germline CDR1 is ENHRY and CDR2 is SYGVKD. CDR3 size: 15 residues. DNA for the CDR3: TGTGCCATCAGTGTCGTCCTAGCGGGAGTGAATGAGCAGTTCTTC. Protein sequence: CAISVVLAGVNEQFF.

This clonotype was seen a few times. The rearrangement joins TRBV9 to TRBJ2-2; TRBD2 aligns across 7 bases. Germline loops: CDR1 SGDLS, CDR2 YYNGEE. With 2 bases clipped from V and 0 bases from J, the junction kept 1 base outside the gene matches. The length of the CDR3 is 15 residues. The CDR3 nucleotides are TGTGCCAGCAGCGTTACTAGCGCGAACACCGGGGAGCTGTTTTTT. Residues: CASSVTSANTGELFF. The variable domain in full, completed from reference TRBV9 and TRBJ2-2, reads DSGVTQTPKHLITATGQRVTLRCSPRSGDLSVYWYQQSLDQGLQFLIQYYNGEERAKGNILERFSAQQFPDLHSELNLSSLELGDSALYFCASSVTSANTGELFFGEGSRLTVL.

In this sample, this clonotype turned up a few times. This rearrangement joins TRBV18 to TRBJ2-3, with TRBD2 as a possible D gene (5 bases). The CDR3 consists of 16 residues. Trimming took 1 base from V and 0 from J, leaving 11 bases between them. Germline V gene data show CDR1 as KGHSH and CDR2 as LQKENI. CDR3 DNA: TGTGCCAGCTCACCACAGAGGGTATCTAGCACAGATACGCAGTATTTT. As protein: CASSPQRVSSTDTQYF.

Turning to this clonotype: The junction departs from the called germline gene at one end, perhaps through a read error. This rearrangement joins TRBV6-2 or TRBV6-3 to TRBJ2-1; D unresolved. The CDR3 totals 15 residues. Germline V lookup: CDR1 MNHEY, CDR2 SVGEGT. CDR3 in DNA: TGTGCCAGCAGTTACCCCGATCCCTCCTACAATGGGCAGTTCTTC. It specifies CASSYPDPSYNGQFF.

This clonotype was found a few times. The chain uses TRBV10-3 and TRBJ1-2, with TRBD1 identical over 8 bases. Germline assignment: CDR1 ENHRY and CDR2 SYGVKD. The CDR3 contains 13 residues. V was pared by 6 bases and J by 8 bases, with 8 bases of the junction left unmatched. The CDR3: CAIREQGGDGYTF. In DNA, the CDR3 is TGTGCCATCAGGGAACAGGGGGGGGACGGCTACACCTTC.

This clonotype was seen a handful of times. The rearrangement joins TRBV20-1 to TRBJ2-7, with TRBD2 identical over 8 bases. With 3 bases clipped from V and 5 bases from J, the junction kept 6 bases outside the gene matches. Looked up from germline, CDR1 is DFQATT and CDR2 is SNEGSKA (reference sequence). This CDR3 region has 13 residues. DNA for the CDR3: TGCAGTGCTAGTCCCAGCGGGAGCCACGAGCAGTACTTC. It codes for CSASPSGSHEQYF.

The chain uses TRBV6-4 and TRBJ2-1, with D perhaps assigned TRBD1 or TRBD2 (5 bases each). The CDR3 length is 14 residues. Per the germline V gene, CDR1 is MRHNA and CDR2 is SNTAGT. The germline V and J ends were trimmed by 3 bases and 2 bases, with 8 bases remaining between them. DNA of the CDR3: TGTGCCAGCAGTGAGGGACGGGCCTACAATGAGCAGTTCTTC. This sequence encodes CASSEGRAYNEQFF.

The chain is built from TRBV4-3 and TRBJ2-2; unclear D gene. Trimming cost V 1 base and J 8 bases, with 14 bases left between them. CDR3 length: 15 residues. Germline loops: CDR1 LGHNA, CDR2 YSLEER. The CDR3 nucleotides read TGCGCCAGCAGCCAAGCGGTCGGCTCAGGAGGGGAGCTGTTTTTT. Protein: CASSQAVGSGGELFF.

This rearrangement joins TRBV4-2 to TRBJ2-5, with no clear D. Germline values: CDR1 LGHNA, CDR2 YNFKEQ. This CDR3 spans 15 amino acids. The V end was cut by 0 bases, the J end by 3 bases, with 11 bases between. CDR3 in amino acids: CASSQDPREKETQYF. For the CDR3, the DNA is TGTGCCAGCAGCCAAGACCCCAGAGAGAAAGAGACCCAGTACTTC.

The CDR3 DNA follows: TGTGCCACCAGCAGAGGGTCAGCAACTAATGAAAAACTGTTTTTT. The encoded protein is CATSRGSATNEKLFF. The J gene is TRBJ1-4, the V gene TRBV15, with unresolved D. This CDR3 is built from 15 residues. The V and J ends lost 1 base and 0 bases respectively, with 6 bases between them. Germline V gene lookup returns CDR1 LNHNV and CDR2 YYDKDF (reference sequence).

V gene TRBV7-9 combines with J gene TRBJ2-5; 12 bases fit TRBD2. This CDR3 is 15 amino acids long. The V gene end was trimmed by 5 bases and the J gene end by 2 bases; junction bases not matched to a gene: 3. CDR1 is SEHNR, CDR2 FQNEAQ, per germline (reference sequence). This CDR3 reads CASSTTSGGQETQYF. Written as DNA, the CDR3 is TGTGCCAGCAGCACGACTAGCGGGGGACAAGAGACCCAGTACTTC.

The chain recombines TRBV7-9 with TRBJ2-1; the D gene could be TRBD1 or TRBD2 (5 bases each). CDR3 length equals 17 residues. The V end was cut by 2 bases, the J end by 6 bases, with 20 bases between. Germline V gene sequence: CDR1 SEHNR, CDR2 FQNEAQ (reference sequence). CDR3 nucleotide sequence: TGTGCCAGCAGCTTAACCCGGACGTCTTTAGGGACCAATGAGCAGTTCTTC. It specifies CASSLTRTSLGTNEQFF.

This clonotype was found many times. CDR3 coding DNA: TGCAGCGTTGAAAGGCAGCGAGAGACCCAGTACTTC. Its translation: CSVERQRETQYF. This rearrangement joins TRBV29-1 to TRBJ2-5; no firm D call. Germline lookup yields CDR1 SQVTM and CDR2 ANQGSEA. The ends were cut back, 2 bases at V and 4 bases at J, with 8 bases in the middle. The length of the CDR3 is 12 residues.